This TCR beta chain derives from a study of cytomegalovirus exposure and HLA in healthy donors. Comments on this clone: Its antigen is as yet unknown.

General study findings and limits: CMV serostatus alone was available as immune exposure information.

The PCR used 60 Vbeta and 13 Jbeta primers. Profiling relied on immunoSEQ multiplex PCR, and the TCRdb table lists in-frame clones only, not all of them. The table includes 150,000 to 200,000 clones, more than 65% detected once. This sequence originates from a woman between 25 and 40 years old in good health and CMV-seronegative. Sample: PBMCs.

The CDR3 DNA follows: TGCAGCGTTGTAAGCCTAGCGGAACCTATCACAGATACGCAGTATTTT. It codes for CSVVSLAEPITDTQYF. The rearrangement uses TRBV29-1 and TRBJ2-3; 7 bases align to TRBD2. Trimming removed 4 bases from V and 2 bases from J; junction bases left unmatched: 12. The CDR3 loop spans 16 amino acids. Germline CDR1 SQVTM, CDR2 ANQGSEA.